A selection of T cell receptor beta chains follows, all from one sample in a study of T cells after yellow fever vaccination. MiXCR, run by TCRdb on the 5' RACE reads, gives a single entry per CDR3 protein. The sample has some 340,000 distinct CDR3 sequences; around a tenth are singletons. Sequencing used CD4+ T cells sorted from PBMCs, obtained 45 days after the yellow fever booster vaccination. Receptors originate from a young man who received the YFV17D yellow fever vaccine. Both conserved end residues are part of each CDR3. Each record gives: CDR3 length, clone size, D gene, V gene, J gene, CDR3 DNA, CDR3 protein. The D gene is left open where the match is weak. A clone size is listed for some rows: how often the clone was seen (once, few, many), or a class if it is expanded.

len: 15; abundance: few; d_gene: TRBD2; v_gene: TRBV15; j_gene: TRBJ2-7; CDR3nt: TGTGCCACCAGCAGAGAACTAGCGAGCTCCTACGAGCAGTACTTC; CDR3aa: CATSRELASSYEQYF
len: 14; abundance: few; d_gene: -; v_gene: TRBV3-1; j_gene: TRBJ1-1; CDR3nt: TGTGCCAGCAGCCAAGACAGGGTTGGGACTGAAGCTTTCTTT; CDR3aa: CASSQDRVGTEAFF
len: 14; abundance: few; d_gene: -; v_gene: TRBV19; j_gene: TRBJ1-5; CDR3nt: TGTGCCAGTAGCTTCGGGGGGCTCAATCAGCCCCAGCATTTT; CDR3aa: CASSFGGLNQPQHF
len: 15; abundance: few; d_gene: -; v_gene: TRBV6-6; j_gene: TRBJ2-7; CDR3nt: TGTGCCAGCAGCCGACGAGAAGGCAGGGTCCACGAGCAGTACTTC; CDR3aa: CASSRREGRVHEQYF
len: 16; abundance: -; d_gene: -; v_gene: TRBV4-2; j_gene: TRBJ1-3; CDR3nt: TGTGCCAGCAGCCAAGCCCAGATCTCAGCCGGAAACACCATATATTTT; CDR3aa: CASSQAQISAGNTIYF
len: 12; abundance: -; d_gene: -; v_gene: TRBV20-1; j_gene: TRBJ2-1; CDR3nt: TGCAGTGCTACTGGTACCTACAATGAGCAGTTCTTC; CDR3aa: CSATGTYNEQFF
len: 15; abundance: -; d_gene: -; v_gene: TRBV1; j_gene: TRBJ2-3; CDR3nt: TGCACCAGCAGCCAAGCCAGGGGGACGGGAGATACGCAGTATTTT; CDR3aa: CTSSQARGTGDTQYF
len: 15; abundance: -; d_gene: -; v_gene: TRBV5-1; j_gene: TRBJ1-3; CDR3nt: TGCGCCAGCAGCCAATCAGGGGTCGCTGGAAACACCATATATTTT; CDR3aa: CASSQSGVAGNTIYF
len: 15; abundance: -; d_gene: -; v_gene: TRBV9; j_gene: TRBJ2-6; CDR3nt: TGTGCCAGCAGCGCCGGGGCTGGCGGGGCCAACGTCCTGACTTTC; CDR3aa: CASSAGAGGANVLTF
len: 15; abundance: few; d_gene: -; v_gene: TRBV12-3/TRBV12-4; j_gene: TRBJ2-3; CDR3nt: TGTGCCAGCAGTTTTCGGACGGGGGGCACAGATACGCAGTATTTT; CDR3aa: CASSFRTGGTDTQYF
len: 13; abundance: -; d_gene: TRBD1; v_gene: TRBV29-1; j_gene: TRBJ2-5; CDR3nt: TGCAGCGTCACATCCCGGGACAGGGGGACCCAGTACTTC; CDR3aa: CSVTSRDRGTQYF
len: 15; abundance: few; d_gene: TRBD2; v_gene: TRBV6-2/TRBV6-3; j_gene: TRBJ2-1; CDR3nt: TGTGCCAGCACCCCAGGGGGGCGGGGGGGCAATGAGCAGTTCTTC; CDR3aa: CASTPGGRGGNEQFF
len: 15; abundance: -; d_gene: -; v_gene: TRBV27; j_gene: TRBJ1-1; CDR3nt: TGTGCCAGCAGTCCCCACGGGAGGGTGGATACTGAAGCTTTCTTT; CDR3aa: CASSPHGRVDTEAFF
len: 17; abundance: few; d_gene: TRBD1; v_gene: TRBV6-6; j_gene: TRBJ1-5; CDR3nt: TGTGCCAGCAGTGCCCCCACAGGGGTTATTGGCAATCAGCCCCAGCATTTT; CDR3aa: CASSAPTGVIGNQPQHF
len: 14; abundance: -; d_gene: -; v_gene: TRBV7-2; j_gene: TRBJ2-4; CDR3nt: TGTGCCAGCAAGTTACATACCGGCAAAAACATTCAGTACTTC; CDR3aa: CASKLHTGKNIQYF
len: 16; abundance: -; d_gene: TRBD1; v_gene: TRBV4-3; j_gene: TRBJ1-4; CDR3nt: TGCGCCAGCAGCCACGCGGGAGCGACAGGGGATGAAAAACTGTTTTTT; CDR3aa: CASSHAGATGDEKLFF
len: 14; abundance: few; d_gene: -; v_gene: TRBV20-1; j_gene: TRBJ2-5; CDR3nt: TGCAGTGCTAGGGGTGACGCTTCGCCGGAGACCCAGTACTTC; CDR3aa: CSARGDASPETQYF
len: 18; abundance: -; d_gene: TRBD2; v_gene: TRBV5-1; j_gene: TRBJ2-2; CDR3nt: TGCGCCAGCAGCTTGGTTAGCGGGGGGGCCGCAACTGCCGGGGAGCTGTTTTTT; CDR3aa: CASSLVSGGAATAGELFF
len: 16; abundance: -; d_gene: TRBD2; v_gene: TRBV20-1; j_gene: TRBJ2-3; CDR3nt: TGCAGTGCTAGAGATGGCAAGCGGGGGATCTACGATACGCAGTATTTT; CDR3aa: CSARDGKRGIYDTQYF
len: 15; abundance: -; d_gene: TRBD1; v_gene: TRBV5-1; j_gene: TRBJ1-2; CDR3nt: TGCGCCAGCAGCCCGGTTATAAGGACAGGGGATGGCTACACCTTC; CDR3aa: CASSPVIRTGDGYTF
len: 12; abundance: many; d_gene: -; v_gene: TRBV2; j_gene: TRBJ2-5; CDR3nt: TGTGCCACTACCTCCTCTGGTGAGACCCAGTACTTC; CDR3aa: CATTSSGETQYF
len: 16; abundance: -; d_gene: -; v_gene: TRBV7-3; j_gene: TRBJ2-3; CDR3nt: TGTGCCAGCAGCGAAGGGGCGCAGGGTTACACAGATACGCAGTATTTT; CDR3aa: CASSEGAQGYTDTQYF
len: 11; abundance: -; d_gene: -; v_gene: TRBV20-1; j_gene: TRBJ2-5; CDR3nt: TGCAGTGCTCTGAGCCGGGAGACCCAGTACTTC; CDR3aa: CSALSRETQYF
len: 13; abundance: -; d_gene: -; v_gene: TRBV9; j_gene: TRBJ1-2; CDR3nt: TGTGCCAGCAGCGTAGGGGTGAACAATGGCTACACCTTC; CDR3aa: CASSVGVNNGYTF
len: 13; abundance: -; d_gene: -; v_gene: TRBV20-1; j_gene: TRBJ1-4; CDR3nt: TGCAGTGCTAGAGGCCCGGGGGGAGCCGAACTGTTTTTT; CDR3aa: CSARGPGGAELFF
len: 15; abundance: many; d_gene: TRBD2; v_gene: TRBV6-6; j_gene: TRBJ2-1; CDR3nt: TGTGCCAGCACCGATAGCGGGGAAGGCTACAATGAGCAGTTCTTC; CDR3aa: CASTDSGEGYNEQFF
len: 14; abundance: few; d_gene: -; v_gene: TRBV12-3/TRBV12-4; j_gene: TRBJ1-5; CDR3nt: TGTGCCAGCAGTTTAATGGGGAGCAATCAGCCCCAGCATTTT; CDR3aa: CASSLMGSNQPQHF
len: 13; abundance: -; d_gene: -; v_gene: TRBV7-3; j_gene: TRBJ1-1; CDR3nt: TGTGCCAGCAAAGGACCGGCGGGCACTGAAGCTTTCTTT; CDR3aa: CASKGPAGTEAFF
len: 13; abundance: few; d_gene: -; v_gene: TRBV6-6; j_gene: TRBJ1-3; CDR3nt: TGTGCCAGCAAGGGGACCTCTGGAAACACCATATATTTT; CDR3aa: CASKGTSGNTIYF
len: 11; abundance: -; d_gene: -; v_gene: TRBV12-3/TRBV12-4; j_gene: TRBJ2-4; CDR3nt: TGTGCCAGCAGCCTAGGGGGACACCAGTACTTC; CDR3aa: CASSLGGHQYF
len: 14; abundance: -; d_gene: -; v_gene: TRBV7-2; j_gene: TRBJ2-5; CDR3nt: TGTGCCAGCAGCCCTAGTCGGGCGCAAGAGACCCAGTACTTC; CDR3aa: CASSPSRAQETQYF
len: 12; abundance: few; d_gene: -; v_gene: TRBV4-3; j_gene: TRBJ1-1; CDR3nt: TGCGCCAGCAGCCCCGCCGGCGCTGAAGCTTTCTTT; CDR3aa: CASSPAGAEAFF
len: 15; abundance: -; d_gene: -; v_gene: TRBV5-1; j_gene: TRBJ2-1; CDR3nt: TGCGCCAGCAGCTCATCGATACCCCTTGGGAATGAGCAGTTCTTC; CDR3aa: CASSSSIPLGNEQFF
len: 17; abundance: few; d_gene: -; v_gene: TRBV5-1; j_gene: TRBJ2-1; CDR3nt: TGCGCCAGCAGCTATCCACAAGGGGGAGGGTACTACAATGAGCAGTTCTTC; CDR3aa: CASSYPQGGGYYNEQFF
len: 14; abundance: few; d_gene: -; v_gene: TRBV6-5; j_gene: TRBJ2-6; CDR3nt: TGTGCCAGCAGCCGCGTAGGCGGGGCCAACGTCCTGACTTTC; CDR3aa: CASSRVGGANVLTF
len: 15; abundance: few; d_gene: -; v_gene: TRBV4-1; j_gene: TRBJ1-2; CDR3nt: TGCGCCAGCAGCCAAGGGGCGGGGCGGGACTATGGCTACACCTTC; CDR3aa: CASSQGAGRDYGYTF
len: 15; abundance: -; d_gene: -; v_gene: TRBV6-2/TRBV6-3; j_gene: TRBJ2-2; CDR3nt: TGTGCCAGCTGCGTCGTTTTCGCGAACACCGGGGAGCTGTTTTTT; CDR3aa: CASCVVFANTGELFF
len: 16; abundance: -; d_gene: -; v_gene: TRBV6-6; j_gene: TRBJ2-6; CDR3nt: TGTGCCAGCACCGATGGGACATCCTCTGGGGCCAACGTCCTGACTTTC; CDR3aa: CASTDGTSSGANVLTF
len: 13; abundance: -; d_gene: -; v_gene: TRBV4-3; j_gene: TRBJ2-5; CDR3nt: TGCGCCAGCAGCCCAGAGATCCAAGAGACCCAGTACTTC; CDR3aa: CASSPEIQETQYF
len: 14; abundance: -; d_gene: TRBD1; v_gene: TRBV11-2; j_gene: TRBJ2-5; CDR3nt: TGTGCCAGCAGCCCCTCTCAGGGGGTTCAGACCCAGTACTTC; CDR3aa: CASSPSQGVQTQYF
len: 15; abundance: many; d_gene: TRBD2; v_gene: TRBV12-3/TRBV12-4; j_gene: TRBJ2-5; CDR3nt: TGTGCCAGCAGTTTACGTCTAGCGGGGGAGGAGACCCAGTACTTC; CDR3aa: CASSLRLAGEETQYF
len: 13; abundance: many; d_gene: -; v_gene: TRBV6-6; j_gene: TRBJ1-5; CDR3nt: TGTGCCAGCAGTTATGGCTTGGGGCAGCCCCAGCATTTT; CDR3aa: CASSYGLGQPQHF
len: 15; abundance: -; d_gene: -; v_gene: TRBV5-1; j_gene: TRBJ2-7; CDR3nt: TGCGCCAGCAGCTTGGCCCCTGACGGATCCTACGAGCAGTACTTC; CDR3aa: CASSLAPDGSYEQYF
len: 14; abundance: few; d_gene: -; v_gene: TRBV6-1; j_gene: TRBJ2-1; CDR3nt: TGTGCCAGCGAGACAGGGCGGGGGGCCAATGAGCAGTTCTTC; CDR3aa: CASETGRGANEQFF
len: 16; abundance: few; d_gene: TRBD1; v_gene: TRBV28; j_gene: TRBJ1-3; CDR3nt: TGTGCCAGCAGTTTAGGGACAGGGCCCTCTGGAAACACCATATATTTT; CDR3aa: CASSLGTGPSGNTIYF
len: 14; abundance: -; d_gene: TRBD2; v_gene: TRBV3-1; j_gene: TRBJ2-5; CDR3nt: TGTGCCAGCAGCCAAGTAGGAGCGGGGGGCCTACAGTACTTC; CDR3aa: CASSQVGAGGLQYF
len: 15; abundance: many; d_gene: TRBD1; v_gene: TRBV12-3/TRBV12-4; j_gene: TRBJ2-7; CDR3nt: TGTGCCAGCAGTTCGCGACAGGGGAAACGCTACGAGCAGTACTTC; CDR3aa: CASSSRQGKRYEQYF
len: 17; abundance: few; d_gene: TRBD2; v_gene: TRBV4-1; j_gene: TRBJ2-5; CDR3nt: TGCGCCAGCAGCCCCCTGAGTAGCGGGGGGGCGTGGGAGACCCAGTACTTC; CDR3aa: CASSPLSSGGAWETQYF
len: 14; abundance: -; d_gene: TRBD2; v_gene: TRBV10-3; j_gene: TRBJ2-5; CDR3nt: TGTGCCATCAGTCTTAGCGGGGGTCGGGAGACCCAGTACTTC; CDR3aa: CAISLSGGRETQYF
len: 14; abundance: -; d_gene: -; v_gene: TRBV28; j_gene: TRBJ1-1; CDR3nt: TGTGCCAGCAGTTTTCTGGCAAGGAACACTGAAGCTTTCTTT; CDR3aa: CASSFLARNTEAFF
len: 15; abundance: -; d_gene: TRBD1; v_gene: TRBV5-1; j_gene: TRBJ2-3; CDR3nt: TGCGCCAGCAGCTTGGGGGACAGGGGAACAGATACGCAGTATTTT; CDR3aa: CASSLGDRGTDTQYF